One sample yielded the 17 T cell receptor beta chains listed below, sequenced in a study of blood T cell repertoires in COVID-19. Repertoires were generated with immunoSEQ multiplex PCR, while TCRdb's copy carries only in-frame clones and drops some. The repertoire holds 100,000 to 150,000 clones, with 70% to 90% as singletons. The sequencing input was peripheral blood. These receptors were obtained from a woman in her sixties or seventies with acute or convalescent COVID-19.

This rearrangement joins TRBV5-4 to TRBJ2-5; maybe TRBD1 (5 bases). The V and J ends lost 0 bases and 2 bases respectively, with 11 bases between them. The CDR3 contains 15 residues. Germline-derived CDR1 and CDR2 are SGHNT and YYREEE (reference sequence). CDR3 loop: CASSLEVAGQETQYF. The CDR3 DNA sequence: TGTGCCAGCAGCTTGGAGGTAGCAGGGCAAGAGACCCAGTACTTC.

This clone was observed a few times. V usage is TRBV29-1 and J usage is TRBJ1-2, with TRBD1 matching 8 bases. Germline CDR1 is SQVTM and CDR2 is ANQGSEA. V lost 5 bases and J lost 4; bases outside the gene matches: 6. The CDR3 covers 13 residues. The CDR3 is CSVTTGEVYGYTF. In DNA form, the CDR3 reads TGCAGCGTTACGACAGGGGAAGTCTATGGCTACACCTTC.

This chain uses TRBV3-1 (or the pseudogene TRBV3-2) with TRBJ2-3, with 11 bases matching TRBD2. Trimming took 2 bases from V and 3 from J; bases not matched to a gene: 1. The germline gives CDR1 LGHDT, CDR2 YNNKEL (reference sequence). The CDR3 sequence is 15 residues long. CDR3 region: CASSQTSGSTDTQYF. The CDR3 DNA reads as TGTGCCAGCAGCCAAACTAGCGGGAGTACAGATACGCAGTATTTT.

In this sample, this clone turned up a few times. V and J are TRBV18 and TRBJ2-5; TRBD1 agrees at 10 bases. Germline V gene sequence: CDR1 KGHSH, CDR2 LQKENI. The V and J ends lost 6 bases and 3 bases, in that order; junction bases with no gene match: 4. This CDR3 is 14 amino acids long. CDR3 DNA: TGTGCCAGCTCCGCTGGGACAGGGGAAGAGACCCAGTACTTC. Amino acid sequence: CASSAGTGEETQYF.

This clone was seen a few times. This rearrangement joins TRBV5-1 to TRBJ2-7, with 9 bases lining up with TRBD1. The CDR3 is 14 residues long. The V segment lost 4 bases and the J segment 6 bases; nucleotides outside the gene matches: 8. CDR1 is SGHRS and CDR2 is YFSETQ in the germline V gene. The CDR3, as DNA: TGCGCCAGCAGCGTCGGGACAGGGCAAGCCGAGCAGTACTTC. Residues: CASSVGTGQAEQYF.

The rearrangement joins TRBV5-1 to TRBJ2-5; D is undetermined. Germline V gene sequence: CDR1 SGHRS, CDR2 YFSETQ. The CDR3 loop spans 15 amino acids. V lost 7 bases, J lost 5 bases, and 21 bases lay in between. CDR3 nucleotides: TGCGCCAGCTCCCGTTTCACCGCCGGTGGTGAGACCCAGTACTTC. Its protein is CASSRFTAGGETQYF.

V usage is TRBV6-5 and J usage is TRBJ1-1; the match to TRBD1 covers 8 bases. Germline CDR1 reads MNHEY; CDR2 reads SVGAGI. Trimming removed 6 bases from V and 1 base from J; junction bases left unmatched: 7. The CDR3 runs 15 residues. The CDR3 bases are TGTGCCAGCAGGGTCGACAGGGGAAAGAACACTGAAGCTTTCTTT. The encoded protein is CASRVDRGKNTEAFF.

The chain is built from TRBV3-1 (or the pseudogene TRBV3-2) and TRBJ1-3, with D uncertain. The ends were cut back, 5 bases at V and 4 bases at J, with 15 bases in the middle. Germline V gene data show CDR1 as LGHDT and CDR2 as YNNKEL (reference sequence). CDR3 length equals 15 residues. CDR3 loop: CASSSRLPRGNTIYF. In nucleotides, the CDR3 is TGTGCCAGCAGCTCCCGACTCCCACGGGGAAACACCATATATTTT.

This chain uses TRBV7-2 with TRBJ1-2, with 11 nucleotides matching TRBD1. The CDR3 has 16 residues. J lost 3 bases, V lost 4 bases, and 7 bases had no gene match. CDR1 is SGHTA and CDR2 is FQGNSA in the germline V gene. CDR3 sequence: CASSSGGQGVYYGYTF. In DNA form, the CDR3 reads TGTGCCAGCAGCTCGGGGGGACAGGGGGTTTACTATGGCTACACCTTC.

The chain is built from TRBV15 and TRBJ2-7; TRBD2 aligns across 14 bases. Unmatched junction bases numbered 5, after V lost 3 bases and J lost 4 bases. The CDR3 covers 16 residues. Germline loops: CDR1 LNHNV, CDR2 YYDKDF (reference sequence). CDR3 DNA: TGTGCCACCAGCAGGGGGGGACTAGCGGGAGCTTACGAGCAGTACTTC. It translates to CATSRGGLAGAYEQYF. The whole variable domain, filled in from reference TRBV15 and TRBJ2-7, reads DAMVIQNPRYQVTQFGKPVTLSCSQTLNHNVMYWYQQKSSQAPKLLFHYYDKDFNNEADTPDNFQSRRPNTSFCFLDIRSPGLGDTAMYLCATSRGGLAGAYEQYFGPGTRLTVT.

The chain couples TRBV11-2 to TRBJ2-1; tentative D call: TRBD2 (5 bases). Germline V lookup: CDR1 SGHAT, CDR2 FQNNGV. The CDR3 has 13 residues. V lost 5 bases, J lost 3 bases, and 8 bases lay in between. CDR3 DNA: TGTGCCAGCAGCCCCGGGATCTACAATGAGCAGTTCTTC. The encoded protein is CASSPGIYNEQFF.

V usage is TRBV15 and J usage is TRBJ2-7, with D hard to call. CDR3 size: 14 residues. CDR1 is LNHNV and CDR2 is YYDKDF in the germline V gene (reference sequence). Trimming left V 1 base short and J 3 bases short, with 10 bases between. The CDR3 nucleotides are TGTGCCACCAGCAGAGCGCCTCTAGGCTACGAGCAGTACTTC. Its translation is CATSRAPLGYEQYF. The full variable domain, in which reference TRBV15 and TRBJ2-7 provide the parts outside the CDR3, is DAMVIQNPRYQVTQFGKPVTLSCSQTLNHNVMYWYQQKSSQAPKLLFHYYDKDFNNEADTPDNFQSRRPNTSFCFLDIRSPGLGDTAMYLCATSRAPLGYEQYFGPGTRLTVT.

The chain is built from TRBV5-5 and TRBJ2-1; TRBD1 might be the D (6 bases). Germline CDR1 is SGHKS and CDR2 is YYEKEE (reference sequence). The V end lost 0 bases, the J end lost 0 bases, and 22 bases lay between the germline ends. The CDR3 sequence is 20 residues long. CDR3 sequence reads: CASSLVRGLIVGSSYNEQFF. In DNA form, the CDR3 reads TGTGCCAGCAGCTTGGTCAGGGGCCTAATAGTTGGGAGCTCCTACAATGAGCAGTTCTTC.

V is TRBV6-5 and J is TRBJ1-1; 7 bases line up with TRBD1. The V and J ends lost 5 bases and 8 bases, in that order; junction bases with no gene match: 5. This CDR3 is built from 12 residues. CDR1 and CDR2 (germline): MNHEY, SVGAGI. The CDR3 is CASSPKQGEAFF. CDR3 coding DNA: TGTGCCAGCAGTCCAAAACAGGGGGAAGCTTTCTTT.

The V and J genes are TRBV5-4 and TRBJ2-2, with D perhaps TRBD2 (7 bases). The CDR3 has 15 amino acids. Trimming stripped 0 bases from V and 7 bases from J, with 13 bases between. CDR1 and CDR2 from the germline V gene are SGHNT and YYREEE (reference sequence). This chain's CDR3 is CASSLVAGAGGELFF. CDR3 DNA sequence: TGTGCCAGCAGCTTGGTCGCGGGGGCGGGCGGGGAGCTGTTTTTT.

The genes are TRBV3-1 (or the pseudogene TRBV3-2) and TRBJ1-4, with D maybe TRBD1 (5 bases). The CDR3 consists of 12 residues. Trimming left V 7 bases short and J 8 bases short, with 11 bases between. Germline-derived CDR1 and CDR2 are LGHDT and YNNKEL (reference sequence). CDR3 in amino acids: CASTGLGEKLFF. In nucleotides, the CDR3 is TGTGCCAGCACAGGGTTGGGCGAAAAACTGTTTTTT.

The chain has TRBV5-1 and TRBJ2-3, with unresolved D. Looked up from germline, CDR1 is SGHRS and CDR2 is YFSETQ. CDR3 length: 14 residues. V was clipped by 0 bases and J by 4 bases, with 9 bases between them. Here the CDR3 reads CASSLAVPSDTQYF. The CDR3 DNA reads as TGCGCCAGCAGCTTGGCCGTTCCCTCAGATACGCAGTATTTT. The full variable domain, in which reference TRBV5-1 and TRBJ2-3 provide the parts outside the CDR3, is KAGVTQTPRYLIKTRGQQVTLSCSPISGHRSVSWYQQTPGQGLQFLFEYFSETQRNKGNFPGRFSGRQFSNSRSEMNVSTLELGDSALYLCASSLAVPSDTQYFGPGTRLTVL.